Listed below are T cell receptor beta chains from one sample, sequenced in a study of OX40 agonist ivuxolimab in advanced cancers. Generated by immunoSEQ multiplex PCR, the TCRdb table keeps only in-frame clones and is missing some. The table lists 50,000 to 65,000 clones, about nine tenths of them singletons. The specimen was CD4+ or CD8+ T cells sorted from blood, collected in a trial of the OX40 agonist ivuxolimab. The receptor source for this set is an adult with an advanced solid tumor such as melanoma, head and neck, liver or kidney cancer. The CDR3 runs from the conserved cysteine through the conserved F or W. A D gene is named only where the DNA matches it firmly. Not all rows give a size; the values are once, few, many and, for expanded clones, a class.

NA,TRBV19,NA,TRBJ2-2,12,CASRPATGELFF,TGTGCCAGTAGGCCTGCGACCGGGGAGCTGTTTTTT
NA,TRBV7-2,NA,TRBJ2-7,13,CASSSYSAYEQYF,TGTGCCAGCAGCTCTTACTCTGCCTACGAGCAGTACTTC
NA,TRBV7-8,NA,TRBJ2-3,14,CASSPGLPGDTQYF,TGTGCCAGCAGCCCGGGTCTCCCCGGGGATACGCAGTATTTT
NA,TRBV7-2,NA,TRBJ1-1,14,CASSFVGENTEAFF,TGTGCCAGCAGCTTTGTGGGAGAGAACACTGAAGCTTTCTTT
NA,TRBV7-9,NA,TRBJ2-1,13,CASSTREDNEQFF,TGTGCCAGCAGTACTAGGGAAGACAATGAGCAGTTCTTC
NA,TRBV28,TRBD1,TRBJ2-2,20,CASSFQLDPIDRGNTGELFF,TGTGCCAGCAGTTTCCAGCTCGACCCGATTGACAGGGGGAACACCGGGGAGCTGTTTTTT
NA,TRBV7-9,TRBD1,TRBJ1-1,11,CASSLGQGAFF,TGTGCCAGCAGCTTGGGACAGGGAGCTTTCTTT
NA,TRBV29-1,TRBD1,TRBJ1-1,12,CSAPGQGTEAFF,TGCAGCGCTCCGGGACAGGGAACTGAAGCTTTCTTT
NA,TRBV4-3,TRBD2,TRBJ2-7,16,CASSQDLGALGREQYF,TGCGCCAGCAGCCAAGATCTCGGAGCCCTCGGGAGGGAGCAGTACTTC
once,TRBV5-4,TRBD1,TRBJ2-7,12,CASSSGGYEQYF,TGTGCCAGCAGCTCAGGGGGCTACGAGCAGTACTTC
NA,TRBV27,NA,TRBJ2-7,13,CASSLSLFYEQYF,TGTGCCAGCAGTTTATCGCTCTTTTACGAGCAGTACTTC
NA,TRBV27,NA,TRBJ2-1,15,CASSYTYSSYNEQFF,TGTGCCAGCAGTTACACTTATAGCTCCTACAATGAGCAGTTCTTC
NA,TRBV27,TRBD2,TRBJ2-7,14,CASRDAGGGYEQYF,TGTGCCAGCAGAGACGCGGGAGGGGGCTACGAGCAGTACTTC
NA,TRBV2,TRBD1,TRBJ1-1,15,CASATGGGGNTEAFF,TGTGCCAGCGCCACAGGGGGTGGAGGGAACACTGAAGCTTTCTTT
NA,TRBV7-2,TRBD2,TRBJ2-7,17,CASSHRPGLAGGSVQYF,TGTGCCAGCAGCCACAGACCGGGACTAGCGGGAGGGAGTGTGCAGTACTTC
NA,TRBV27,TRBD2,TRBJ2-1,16,CASSLILAASYNEQFF,TGTGCCAGCAGTTTAATCCTAGCGGCCTCCTACAATGAGCAGTTCTTC
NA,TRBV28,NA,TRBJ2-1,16,CASSLPEGPTYNEQFF,TGTGCCAGCAGTCTCCCTGAGGGGCCTACCTACAATGAGCAGTTCTTC
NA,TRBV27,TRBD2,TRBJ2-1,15,CASSTGGASYNEQFF,TGTGCCAGCAGTACCGGGGGGGCCTCCTACAATGAGCAGTTCTTC
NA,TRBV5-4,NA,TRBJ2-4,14,CASSPGQGGDIQYF,TGTGCCAGCAGCCCCGGACAGGGAGGGGACATTCAGTACTTC
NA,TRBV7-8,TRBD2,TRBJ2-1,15,CASSATSGSYNEQFF,TGTGCCAGCAGCGCGACTAGCGGGAGTTACAATGAGCAGTTCTTC
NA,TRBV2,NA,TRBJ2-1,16,CASSQSQGLEGNEQFF,TGTGCCAGCAGTCAATCGCAGGGATTAGAAGGAAATGAGCAGTTCTTC
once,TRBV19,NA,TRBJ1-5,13,CASSREARQPQHF,TGTGCCAGTAGTAGGGAGGCTCGACAGCCCCAGCATTTT
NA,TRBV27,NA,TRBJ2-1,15,CASSFGDLNYNEQFF,TGTGCCAGCAGTTTCGGGGACCTTAACTACAATGAGCAGTTCTTC
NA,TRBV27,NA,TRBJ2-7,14,CASSSRVGPYEQYF,TGTGCCAGCAGTTCCAGGGTGGGACCCTACGAGCAGTACTTC
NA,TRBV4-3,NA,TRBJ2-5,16,CASSQDFGQAKETQYF,TGCGCCAGCAGCCAAGATTTCGGTCAGGCGAAAGAGACCCAGTACTTC
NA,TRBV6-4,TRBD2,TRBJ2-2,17,CASSDGAGGPGTGELFF,TGTGCCAGCAGTGACGGGGCGGGAGGGCCCGGCACCGGGGAGCTGTTTTTT
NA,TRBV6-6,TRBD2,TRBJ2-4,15,CATLAPPSGKNIQYF,TGTGCCACCCTCGCCCCCCCTAGCGGGAAAAACATTCAGTACTTC
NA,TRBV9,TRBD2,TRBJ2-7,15,CASSVGSGSSYEQYF,TGTGCCAGCAGCGTGGGGAGCGGGAGCTCCTACGAGCAGTACTTC
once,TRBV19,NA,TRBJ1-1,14,CASSMYQGFTEAFF,TGTGCCAGTAGTATGTACCAGGGTTTTACTGAAGCTTTCTTT
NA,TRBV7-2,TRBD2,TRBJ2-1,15,CASSPGERGYNEQFF,TGTGCCAGCAGCCCTGGGGAGCGGGGTTACAATGAGCAGTTCTTC
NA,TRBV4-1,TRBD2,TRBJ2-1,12,CASSPGLAEPFF,TGCGCCAGCAGCCCCGGACTAGCGGAACCGTTCTTC
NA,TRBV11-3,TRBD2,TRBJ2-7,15,CASSPEGGALDEQYF,TGTGCCAGCAGCCCTGAGGGAGGGGCTTTAGACGAGCAGTACTTC
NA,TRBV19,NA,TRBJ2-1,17,CASSIDIGGIGYNEQFF,TGTGCCAGTAGTATAGACATAGGAGGGATTGGCTACAATGAGCAGTTCTTC
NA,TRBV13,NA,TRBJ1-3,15,CASSLGAEIMGTIYF,TGTGCCAGCAGCTTAGGGGCCGAGATTATGGGAACCATATATTTT
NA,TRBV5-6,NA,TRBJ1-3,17,CASIFPQHSGAGNTIYF,TGTGCCAGCATCTTCCCCCAACATTCGGGGGCTGGAAACACCATATATTTT